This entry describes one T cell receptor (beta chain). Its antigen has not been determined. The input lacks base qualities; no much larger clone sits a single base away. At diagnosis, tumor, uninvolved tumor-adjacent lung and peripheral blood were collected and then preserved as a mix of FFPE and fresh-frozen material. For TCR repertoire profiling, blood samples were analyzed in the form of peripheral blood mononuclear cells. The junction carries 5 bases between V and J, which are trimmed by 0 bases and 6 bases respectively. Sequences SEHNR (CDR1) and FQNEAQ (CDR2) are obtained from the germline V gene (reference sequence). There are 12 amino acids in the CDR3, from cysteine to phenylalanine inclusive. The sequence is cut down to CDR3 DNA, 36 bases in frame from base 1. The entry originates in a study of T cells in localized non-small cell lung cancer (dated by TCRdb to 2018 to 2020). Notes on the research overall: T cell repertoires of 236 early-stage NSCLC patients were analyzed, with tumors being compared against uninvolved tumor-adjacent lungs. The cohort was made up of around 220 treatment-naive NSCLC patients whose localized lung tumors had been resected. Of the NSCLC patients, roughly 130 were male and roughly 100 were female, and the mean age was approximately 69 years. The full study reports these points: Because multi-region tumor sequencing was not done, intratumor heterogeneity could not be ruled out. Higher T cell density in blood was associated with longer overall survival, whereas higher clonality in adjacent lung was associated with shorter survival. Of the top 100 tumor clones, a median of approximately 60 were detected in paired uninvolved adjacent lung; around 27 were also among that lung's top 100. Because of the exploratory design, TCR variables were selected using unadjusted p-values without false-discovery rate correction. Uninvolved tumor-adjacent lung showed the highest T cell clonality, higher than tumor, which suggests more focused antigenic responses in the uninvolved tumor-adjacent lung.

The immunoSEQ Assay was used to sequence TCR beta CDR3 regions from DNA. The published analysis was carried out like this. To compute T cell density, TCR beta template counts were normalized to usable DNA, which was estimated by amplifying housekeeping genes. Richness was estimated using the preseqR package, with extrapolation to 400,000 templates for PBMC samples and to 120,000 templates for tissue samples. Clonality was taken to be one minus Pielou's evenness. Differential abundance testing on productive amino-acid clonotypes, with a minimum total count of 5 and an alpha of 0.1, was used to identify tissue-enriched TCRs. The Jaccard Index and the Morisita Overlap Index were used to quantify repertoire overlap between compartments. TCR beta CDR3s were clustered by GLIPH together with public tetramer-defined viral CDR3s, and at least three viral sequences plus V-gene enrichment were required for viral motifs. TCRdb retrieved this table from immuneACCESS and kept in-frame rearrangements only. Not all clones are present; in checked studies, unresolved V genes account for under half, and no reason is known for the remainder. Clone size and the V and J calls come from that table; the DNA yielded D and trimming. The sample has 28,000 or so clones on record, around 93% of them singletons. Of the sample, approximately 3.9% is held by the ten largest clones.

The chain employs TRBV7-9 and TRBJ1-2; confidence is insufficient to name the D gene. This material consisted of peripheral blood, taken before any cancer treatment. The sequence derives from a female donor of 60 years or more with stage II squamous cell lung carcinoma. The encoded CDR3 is CASSLAGNGYTF. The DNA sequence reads TGTGCCAGCAGCTTAGCTGGGAATGGCTACACCTTC. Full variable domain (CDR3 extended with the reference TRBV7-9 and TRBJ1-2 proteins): DTGVSQNPRHKITKRGQNVTFRCDPISEHNRLYWYRQTLGQGPEFLTYFQNEAQLEKSRLLSDRFSAERPKGSFSTLEIQRTEQGDSAMYLCASSLAGNGYTFGSGTRLTVV.